The present TCR beta chain was sequenced within a study of technical replicates of blood from four donors. Trimming cost V 7 bases and J 2 bases; bases outside gene matches: 4. Germline assignment: CDR1 SGHNT and CDR2 YENEEA. The CDR3 extends over 13 amino acids. This table comes from immunoSEQ multiplex PCR, and its TCRdb copy is limited to in-frame clones, with some not included. In the table there are under 85,000 clones, 93% of which are singletons. The J gene is TRBJ2-5, the V gene TRBV11-3; 7 nucleotides line up with TRBD1. The source material was T cells isolated from PBMCs. The TCR comes from a human donor in good health. The CDR3, as DNA: TGTGCCAGCAATCCGGGACAGCAAGAGACCCAGTACTTC. This translates into CASNPGQQETQYF.